This TCR beta chain was documented in a study of T cell responses to AZD1222 COVID-19 vaccine. The repertoire was sequenced with immunoSEQ multiplex PCR; TCRdb's copy has only in-frame clones and lacks some. The repertoire includes about 170,000 clones, around 90% of them detected once, and 1.5% to 2% sits in the top ten. Remarks on this clone: Its antigen is currently unknown.

Whole-study results and caveats: Donors were mostly white British, more females; clonal diversity possibly underestimated.

The CDR3 spans 15 residues. Per the germline V gene, CDR1 is LGHNA and CDR2 is YSLEER. V lost 0 bases and J lost 3; bases outside the gene matches: 4. This material consisted of peripheral blood, taken on day 0 of AZD1222 vaccination. The rearrangement uses TRBV4-3 and TRBJ1-1; 7 positions agree with TRBD1. This sequence originates from an adult in good health. Here the CDR3 reads CASSQDPTGDTEAFF. As DNA, the CDR3 is TGCGCCAGCAGCCAAGATCCCACAGGGGACACTGAAGCTTTCTTT.